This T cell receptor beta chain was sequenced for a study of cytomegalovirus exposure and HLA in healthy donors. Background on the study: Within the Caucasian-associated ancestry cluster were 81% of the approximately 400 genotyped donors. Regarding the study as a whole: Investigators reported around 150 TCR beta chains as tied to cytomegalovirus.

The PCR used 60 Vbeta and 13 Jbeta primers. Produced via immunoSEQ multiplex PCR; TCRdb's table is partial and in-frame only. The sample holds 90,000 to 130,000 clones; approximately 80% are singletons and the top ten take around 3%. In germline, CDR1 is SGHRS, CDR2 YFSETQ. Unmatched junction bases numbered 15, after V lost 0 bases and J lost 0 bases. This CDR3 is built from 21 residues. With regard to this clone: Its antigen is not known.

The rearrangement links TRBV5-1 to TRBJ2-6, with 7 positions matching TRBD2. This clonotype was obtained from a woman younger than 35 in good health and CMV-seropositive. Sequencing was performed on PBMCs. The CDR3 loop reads CASSLARGRGPRGSGANVLTF. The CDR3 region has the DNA TGCGCCAGCAGCTTGGCTCGGGGGAGGGGTCCCCGTGGCTCTGGGGCCAACGTCCTGACTTTC.